The 32 T cell receptor beta chains below all came from one sample that was sequenced in a study of T cell responses to AZD1222 COVID-19 vaccine. Clones were read by immunoSEQ multiplex PCR, and TCRdb kept only the in-frame ones, dropping some. The sample includes 150,000 to 180,000 clones, around nine tenths of them seen just once. The input for sequencing was peripheral blood, taken on day 0 of AZD1222 vaccination. The receptors originated from an adult in good health.

The chain combines TRBV4-2 with TRBJ2-7; 14 bases fit TRBD2. The CDR3 runs to 15 residues. Germline assignment: CDR1 LGHNA and CDR2 YNFKEQ. With 4 bases clipped from V and 5 bases from J, the junction kept 4 bases outside the gene matches. CDR3 region: CASSPLGLAGDEQYF. CDR3 in DNA: TGTGCCAGCAGCCCGTTGGGACTAGCGGGAGACGAGCAGTACTTC.

The CDR3 reads CASSRNNEQFF. In DNA form, the CDR3 reads TGTGCCAGTTCGAGAAACAATGAGCAGTTCTTC. This chain links TRBV19 with TRBJ2-1, with no clear D. The CDR3 has 11 residues. With 8 bases removed from V and 5 bases from J, the gap between germline ends came to 7 bases. Germline V gene lookup returns CDR1 LNHDA and CDR2 SQIVND (reference sequence).

This chain uses TRBV29-1 with TRBJ2-4; D is tentatively TRBD1 or TRBD2 (5 bases each). The germline V gene has CDR1 SQVTM and CDR2 ANQGSEA. The V gene lost 4 bases and the J gene lost 7 bases, with 17 bases spanning the gap. CDR3 length: 14 amino acids. Here the CDR3 reads CSVGLLLGDNIQYF. The CDR3 region has the DNA TGCAGCGTTGGACTCCTGCTCGGGGACAACATTCAGTACTTC.

The rearrangement joins TRBV7-9 to TRBJ2-7; unclear D gene. Deletions cut 4 bases from V and 0 bases from J, with 10 bases between. This CDR3 comprises 14 residues. Germline lookup yields CDR1 SEHNR and CDR2 FQNEAQ (reference sequence). Written as DNA, the CDR3 is TGTGCCAGCAGCTCAAGACGAGGCTCCTACGAGCAGTACTTC. Protein: CASSSRRGSYEQYF.

The rearrangement links TRBV5-5 to TRBJ1-2; 7 bases map to TRBD1. The CDR3 covers 15 residues. Germline CDR1 is SGHKS and CDR2 is YYEKEE (reference sequence). J lost 4 bases, V lost 0 bases, and 6 bases had no gene match. The CDR3 bases are TGTGCCAGCAGCTTGGGACAGGGATTTAGCTATGGCTACACCTTC. Translated: CASSLGQGFSYGYTF.

The genes are TRBV10-3 and TRBJ2-3; D uncertain. CDR3 length: 15 amino acids. Trimming took off 0 bases at V and 1 base at J, with 8 bases between the two ends. From germline, CDR1 is ENHRY and CDR2 SYGVKD. CDR3 DNA sequence: TGTGCCATCAGTGAGTCAAGGGTCGGCACAGATACGCAGTATTTT. It yields the protein CAISESRVGTDTQYF.

The chain joins TRBV5-4 to TRBJ2-5; D remains ambiguous. Germline CDR1 is SGHNT and CDR2 is YYREEE (reference sequence). Trimming shortened V by 0 bases and J by 2 bases, and 5 bases separated the two germline ends. The CDR3 spans 13 residues. CDR3 protein: CASSLDPQETQYF. The CDR3, as DNA: TGTGCCAGCAGCTTGGACCCTCAAGAGACCCAGTACTTC.

CDR3: CAWSRGAGYGYTF. Here the CDR3 DNA reads TGTGCCTGGAGCCGGGGGGCAGGCTATGGCTACACCTTC. This rearrangement joins TRBV30 to TRBJ1-2; TRBD1 is a possible D gene (6 bases). CDR1 is GTSNPN and CDR2 is SVGIG in the germline V gene (reference sequence). The V and J ends lost 3 bases and 4 bases respectively, with 12 bases between them. CDR3 size: 13 residues.

The V gene is TRBV19, the J gene TRBJ1-2; TRBD1 is a possible D gene (5 bases). The CDR3 spans 14 residues. The V gene lost 5 bases and the J gene lost 4 bases, with 14 bases spanning the gap. The germline V gene encodes CDR1 LNHDA and CDR2 SQIVND (reference sequence). CDR3 residues: CASSPQGPAYGYTF. The CDR3 bases are TGTGCCAGTAGTCCCCAGGGACCTGCCTATGGCTACACCTTC. Full variable domain (rest looked up from reference TRBV19 and TRBJ1-2): DGGITQSPKYLFRKEGQNVTLSCEQNLNHDAMYWYRQDPGQGLRLIYYSQIVNDFQKGDIAEGYSVSREKKESFPLTVTSAQKNPTAFYLCASSPQGPAYGYTFGSGTRLTVV.

The chain joins TRBV4-2 to TRBJ2-1; 10 bases match TRBD2. Trimming took 0 bases from V and 5 from J; bases not matched to a gene: 4. The CDR3 totals 16 residues. Germline V CDR1 and CDR2: LGHNA, YNFKEQ. The DNA for the CDR3 is TGTGCCAGCAGCCAAGAAGGGACTAGCGCCCACAATGAGCAGTTCTTC. This encodes CASSQEGTSAHNEQFF.

The V gene is TRBV20-1, the J gene TRBJ2-1; a weak D match, TRBD2 (5 bases). The germline gives CDR1 DFQATT, CDR2 SNEGSKA (reference sequence). This CDR3 contains 13 residues. V lost 3 bases and J 10 bases, leaving 16 bases between the germline ends. Here the CDR3 reads CSASAVRTWEQFF. CDR3 DNA sequence: TGCAGTGCTAGTGCCGTACGGACTTGGGAGCAGTTCTTC.

This chain uses TRBV20-1 with TRBJ1-6; D possibly corresponds to TRBD1 (6 bases). The CDR3 is 14 amino acids. The V end was cut by 3 bases, the J end by 9 bases, with 15 bases between. Germline V gives CDR1 DFQATT, CDR2 SNEGSKA (reference sequence). This CDR3 is CSASPQGYASPLHF. Here the CDR3 DNA reads TGCAGTGCTAGTCCCCAGGGGTACGCTTCACCCCTCCACTTT.

The chain is built from TRBV7-2 and TRBJ1-1, with TRBD1 matching 8 bases. Germline V CDR1 and CDR2: SGHTA, FQGNSA. Unmatched junction bases numbered 12, after V lost 2 bases and J lost 4 bases. The CDR3 runs 17 residues. The CDR3: CASSLSSGGRMGTEAFF. In DNA form, the CDR3 reads TGTGCCAGCAGCTTATCGTCAGGGGGCCGGATGGGCACTGAAGCTTTCTTT.

The chain is built from TRBV27 and TRBJ1-1, with D perhaps matching TRBD1 (6 bases). The CDR3 extends over 16 amino acids. Germline CDR1 MNHEY, CDR2 SMNVEV (reference sequence). Trimming left V 4 bases short and J 6 bases short, with 21 bases between. DNA for the CDR3: TGTGCCAGCAGTTCTTTTTTAAGGGGGGCAAGGTCTGAAGCTTTCTTT. Protein product: CASSSFLRGARSEAFF.

The V gene is TRBV3-1 (or the pseudogene TRBV3-2), the J gene TRBJ1-2; 7 bases map to TRBD1. After removal of 1 base from V and 5 bases from J, the junction contained 7 bases not matched to a gene. This CDR3 spans 15 amino acids. In germline, CDR1 is LGHDT, CDR2 YNNKEL (reference sequence). The CDR3 DNA sequence: TGTGCCAGCAGCCAAGGCGGGACAGATCGTTATGGCTACACCTTC. Translation: CASSQGGTDRYGYTF.

The chain carries TRBV6-5 and TRBJ2-1; D is unclear. V lost 0 bases, J lost 7 bases, and 10 bases lay in between. Germline lookup yields CDR1 MNHEY and CDR2 SVGAGI. The CDR3 loop spans 14 amino acids. CDR3 region: CASSYSAAQNEQFF. The CDR3 DNA reads as TGTGCCAGCAGTTACTCTGCGGCCCAAAATGAGCAGTTCTTC.

This clone was observed a few times. The rearrangement joins TRBV3-1 (or the pseudogene TRBV3-2) to TRBJ1-6, with D unclear. V was cut by 4 bases and J by 8 bases, with 9 bases left in between. Germline values: CDR1 LGHDT, CDR2 YNNKEL (reference sequence). There are 13 residues in the CDR3. CDR3 DNA sequence: TGTGCCAGCAGCCCAATCGGGGATTCACCCCTCCACTTT. It is translated as CASSPIGDSPLHF.

The J gene is TRBJ2-2, the V gene TRBV4-3; unclear D gene. Germline assignment: CDR1 LGHNA and CDR2 YSLEER. The V and J ends lost 1 base and 0 bases respectively, with 6 bases between them. There are 15 residues in the CDR3. The CDR3 loop is CASSQASTNTGELFF. The CDR3 DNA is TGCGCCAGCAGCCAAGCTTCGACGAACACCGGGGAGCTGTTTTTT.

Worth noting for this clone: Mismatch with germline at one junction end may stem from a read error. This chain uses TRBV7-9 with TRBJ2-5; 10 nucleotides agree with TRBD2. Germline assignment: CDR1 SEHNR and CDR2 FQNEAQ (reference sequence). The CDR3 extends over 13 amino acids. CDR3 bases: TGTGCCAGCAGCCTAGCGGGAGCAGAGACCCAGTACTTC. Its protein product is CASSLAGAETQYF.

The chain is built from TRBV27 and TRBJ1-2; possible D gene TRBD1, 5 bases. CDR1 and CDR2 from the germline V gene are MNHEY and SMNVEV (reference sequence). V was shortened by 6 bases and J by 3 bases, with 14 bases between the two germline ends. CDR3 length: 14 amino acids. For the CDR3, the DNA is TGTGCCAGCAGCCCCCGGGGGAATTACTATGGCTACACCTTC. Translating gives CASSPRGNYYGYTF.

The chain combines TRBV18 with TRBJ2-2; D may be TRBD1 (6 bases). Germline CDR1 is KGHSH and CDR2 is LQKENI. Trimming cost V 4 bases and J 0 bases, with 12 bases left between them. CDR3 size: 16 residues. The CDR3 region has the DNA TGTGCCAGCTCACTTACCGGGACACCGAACACCGGGGAGCTGTTTTTT. It yields the protein CASSLTGTPNTGELFF.

The V and J genes are TRBV7-2 and TRBJ2-2, with D unclear. V was clipped by 6 bases and J by 0 bases, with 11 bases between them. CDR1 and CDR2 (germline): SGHTA, FQGNSA. This CDR3 has 15 amino acids. The CDR3 nucleotides read TGTGCCAGCAGACTTAATGCCGCGAACACCGGGGAGCTGTTTTTT. Its translation: CASRLNAANTGELFF.

CDR3 DNA: TGTGCCAGCAGCTCGACAGGGCTAAAAGCTTTCTTT. It is translated as CASSSTGLKAFF. The chain combines TRBV5-6 with TRBJ1-1; 7 nucleotides match TRBD1. Germline V CDR1 and CDR2: SGHDT, YYEEEE. CDR3 length equals 12 residues. J lost 9 bases, V lost 3 bases, and 5 bases had no gene match. Using reference TRBV5-6 and TRBJ1-1 for the parts outside the CDR3, the full variable domain is DAGVTQSPTHLIKTRGQQVTLRCSPKSGHDTVSWYQQALGQGPQFIFQYYEEEERQRGNFPDRFSGHQFPNYSSELNVNALLLGDSALYLCASSSTGLKAFFGQGTRLTVV.

The chain combines TRBV2 with TRBJ1-4; D remains unclear. Germline loops: CDR1 SNHLY, CDR2 FYNNEI. V shed 7 bases and J shed 7 bases, with 13 bases lying between them. The CDR3 runs 13 residues. The CDR3 protein is CASNGGWGEKLFF. The DNA for the CDR3 is TGTGCCAGCAATGGAGGGTGGGGTGAAAAACTGTTTTTT.

V and J are TRBV28 and TRBJ2-7, with 10 bases that match TRBD2. The CDR3 length is 15 residues. The germline gives CDR1 MDHEN, CDR2 SYDVKM. V lost 7 bases, J lost 3 bases, and 9 bases stayed unmatched. The CDR3 protein is CASTESSGSLYEQYF. CDR3 nucleotides: TGTGCCAGCACCGAGTCTAGCGGGAGTCTCTACGAGCAGTACTTC.

V usage is TRBV2 and J usage is TRBJ2-2; TRBD1 matches at 8 bases. V trimming: 5 bases; J trimming: 4 bases; junction bases outside the gene matches: 9. The V gene's germline CDR1 is SNHLY and CDR2 FYNNEI. This CDR3 contains 16 residues. Here the CDR3 DNA reads TGTGCCAGCAGTCGACAGGACAGGGTTGGCACCGGGGAGCTGTTTTTT. It is translated as CASSRQDRVGTGELFF.

A word on this clone: The same CDR3 can be traced to other DNA sequences in this sample. The chain carries TRBV7-9 and TRBJ2-7; D not certain. Germline V lookup: CDR1 SEHNR, CDR2 FQNEAQ (reference sequence). The CDR3 consists of 13 residues. Between the trimmed V and J ends, which lost 0 bases and 4 bases, there was a span of 7 bases. CDR3: CASSLALGYEQYF. DNA of the CDR3: TGTGCCAGCAGCTTAGCGCTCGGGTACGAGCAGTACTTC.

This clone has a handful of counts. The chain combines TRBV9 with TRBJ1-4; D is unresolved. The V gene's germline CDR1 is SGDLS and CDR2 YYNGEE. This CDR3 comprises 15 residues. The ends were cut back, 4 bases at V and 4 bases at J, with 14 bases in the middle. DNA for the CDR3: TGTGCCAGCAGCCCTCTGGCAGGCCGTAATGAAAAACTGTTTTTT. The encoded protein is CASSPLAGRNEKLFF.

This sequence joins TRBV19 and TRBJ1-1, with 10 positions matching TRBD1. This CDR3 region has 13 residues. The germline V gene has CDR1 LNHDA and CDR2 SQIVND (reference sequence). Losses at the gene ends were 10 bases for V and 1 base for J; bases not matched to a gene: 3. The CDR3 spells CATRTGGNTEAFF. The CDR3, as DNA: TGTGCCACGAGGACAGGGGGGAACACTGAAGCTTTCTTT. Looking up the rest from reference TRBV19 and TRBJ1-1 gives the full variable domain: DGGITQSPKYLFRKEGQNVTLSCEQNLNHDAMYWYRQDPGQGLRLIYYSQIVNDFQKGDIAEGYSVSREKKESFPLTVTSAQKNPTAFYLCATRTGGNTEAFFGQGTRLTVV.

V gene TRBV3-1 (or the pseudogene TRBV3-2) combines with J gene TRBJ1-1; 8 bases line up with TRBD1. CDR3 size: 14 residues. Germline loops: CDR1 LGHDT, CDR2 YNNKEL (reference sequence). J lost 8 bases, V lost 4 bases, and 9 bases had no gene match. As DNA, the CDR3 is TGTGCCAGCAGCCTTCAGGGGGCCGGTTCAGAAGCTTTCTTT. This codes for CASSLQGAGSEAFF.

The chain links TRBV7-9 to TRBJ1-4, with D possibly TRBD1 on 5 matching bases. CDR1 and CDR2 (germline): SEHNR, FQNEAQ (reference sequence). The CDR3 covers 13 residues. V was cut by 5 bases and J by 6 bases, with 10 bases left in between. In nucleotides, the CDR3 is TGTGCCAGCAGCCGGGACGCCGATGAAAAACTGTTTTTT. Protein sequence: CASSRDADEKLFF. Together with reference TRBV7-9 and TRBJ1-4, the CDR3 gives the full variable domain: DTGVSQNPRHKITKRGQNVTFRCDPISEHNRLYWYRQTLGQGPEFLTYFQNEAQLEKSRLLSDRFSAERPKGSFSTLEIQRTEQGDSAMYLCASSRDADEKLFFGSGTQLSVL.

J is TRBJ1-2 and V is TRBV20-1; no definite D call. The CDR3 runs to 14 residues. Germline V lookup: CDR1 DFQATT, CDR2 SNEGSKA (reference sequence). Trimming shortened V by 3 bases and J by 5 bases, and 16 bases separated the two germline ends. The CDR3: CSASDGYSSYGYTF. The CDR3 bases are TGCAGTGCTAGTGACGGTTATTCGAGTTATGGCTACACCTTC.